The 9 T cell receptor beta chains reported below all come from one sample, sequenced in a study of control samples from healthy donors and cancer patients. Clones were sequenced by immunoSEQ multiplex PCR, and TCRdb holds only the in-frame ones, with some missing. The data contain just over 150,000 clones, more than 85% of them singletons. The material sequenced was blood. The receptors come from a man aged 45-65 years in good health.

This clone showed up just once. The chain combines TRBV7-6 with TRBJ2-2; D unclear. The CDR3 sequence is 15 residues long. Deletions cut 7 bases from V and 6 bases from J, with 18 bases between. Germline V gene data show CDR1 as SGHVS and CDR2 as FNYEAQ. The CDR3 bases are TGTGCCAGCATCCCATATTCGGTTCTGGCCGGGGAGCTGTTTTTT. Amino acid sequence: CASIPYSVLAGELFF.

This clone was counted a single time. This chain joins TRBV11-3 and TRBJ2-3; D gene uncertain. V was shortened by 5 bases and J by 3 bases, with 15 bases between the two germline ends. The CDR3 has 15 residues. Germline V CDR1 and CDR2: SGHNT, YENEEA. The CDR3 DNA follows: TGTGCCAGCAGCCTAGGGCCCGGCGATACAGATACGCAGTATTTT. This sequence encodes CASSLGPGDTDTQYF.

The rearrangement uses TRBV6-6 and TRBJ2-5; possibly TRBD2 for D (7 bases). Per germline, CDR1 MNHNY and CDR2 SVGAGI (reference sequence). The V end lost 6 bases, the J end lost 5 bases, and 22 bases lay between the germline ends. CDR3 length equals 16 residues. CDR3 in DNA: TGTGCCAGCAGGGGAGGGGGTAGCGGAGGGGTGGAGACCCAGTACTTC. This gives the protein CASRGGGSGGVETQYF.

The chain employs TRBV5-4 and TRBJ2-2; the D gene is possibly TRBD1 (5 bases). V lost 0 bases, J lost 2 bases, and 8 bases lay in between. There are 15 residues in the CDR3. Germline V gives CDR1 SGHNT, CDR2 YYREEE (reference sequence). The CDR3 bases are TGTGCCAGCAGCTTGGAAACAGGAAACACCGGGGAGCTGTTTTTT. The encoded protein is CASSLETGNTGELFF. The full variable domain, its missing parts supplied by reference TRBV5-4 and TRBJ2-2, is ETGVTQSPTHLIKTRGQQVTLRCSSQSGHNTVSWYQQALGQGPQFIFQYYREEENGRGNFPPRFSGLQFPNYSSELNVNALELDDSALYLCASSLETGNTGELFFGEGSRLTVL.

This chain uses TRBV11-3 with TRBJ2-3; tentatively, D is TRBD2 (6 bases). The CDR3 spans 15 residues. The germline CDR1 and CDR2 sequences are SGHNT and YENEEA. V was clipped by 5 bases and J by 2 bases, with 14 bases between them. The CDR3 loop is CASSPEGSLTDTQYF. CDR3 bases: TGTGCCAGCAGCCCGGAGGGCAGCCTCACAGATACGCAGTATTTT.

The chain has TRBV6-5 and TRBJ2-5; D is possibly TRBD2 (6 bases). CDR1 MNHEY and CDR2 SVGAGI come from the germline V gene. CDR3 length equals 16 residues. V lost 0 bases to trimming and J lost 1 base, with 12 bases between them. The CDR3 reads CASSYSTGGGQETQYF. CDR3 nucleotide sequence: TGTGCCAGCAGTTACTCGACCGGGGGAGGCCAAGAGACCCAGTACTTC.

This chain links TRBV6-5 with TRBJ2-7; 11 positions agree with TRBD2. After removal of 5 bases from V and 6 bases from J, the junction contained 9 bases not matched to a gene. This CDR3 is built from 15 residues. Germline V gene sequence: CDR1 MNHEY, CDR2 SVGAGI. The CDR3 DNA sequence: TGTGCCAGCAGTCCCTTAGCGGGAGGGCACGGCGAGCAGTACTTC. Protein sequence: CASSPLAGGHGEQYF.

The rearrangement links TRBV28 to TRBJ1-5; a weak D match, TRBD1 (6 bases). Between the trimmed V and J ends, which lost 7 bases and 6 bases, there was a span of 19 bases. The CDR3 covers 15 residues. The germline V gene encodes CDR1 MDHEN and CDR2 SYDVKM. CDR3 nucleotides: TGTGCCAGCACCTTTGGGGGGACAAGGGGTCAGCCCCAGCATTTT. Amino acid sequence: CASTFGGTRGQPQHF.

V gene TRBV10-2 combines with J gene TRBJ2-7; D ambiguous. CDR3 length: 15 residues. Germline V gene data show CDR1 as WSHSY and CDR2 as SAAADI. The ends were cut back, 2 bases at V and 0 bases at J, with 11 bases in the middle. The DNA of the CDR3 is TGCGCCAGCAGTGAGGTGGTCAGGAGCTCCTACGAGCAGTACTTC. This translates into CASSEVVRSSYEQYF.